The sequence of this T cell receptor (beta chain) was determined in a study of shared clonotypes between healthy human individuals. The assay was immunoSEQ multiplex PCR, and TCRdb's table has in-frame clones only and misses some. The table has some 2,000,000 clones, roughly 95% seen once. As concerns this clone: Its matching antigen is unknown.

General observations from the study: Memory subsets had estimated richness that was generally smaller than that of naive subsets.

Sequencing was carried out using naive CD4+ T cells sorted from blood. The subset: CD45RA+ positively selected. The source of this sequence is a man between 18 and 29 years old in good health.

CDR3 protein: CASRRDREVGNQPQHF. CDR3 bases: TGCGCCAGCAGAAGGGACAGGGAGGTCGGCAATCAGCCCCAGCATTTT. J is TRBJ1-5 and V is TRBV10-1, with 9 bases fitting TRBD1. V lost 6 bases, J lost 2 bases, and 8 bases stayed unmatched. Germline-derived CDR1 and CDR2 are WNHNN and SYGVQD (reference sequence). The CDR3 has 16 residues.